The 3 T cell receptor delta chains in this list originate from one sample, sequenced in a study of Vδ1+ human thymocytes. Study-wide results and caveats: In the thymus, TRG and TRD repertoires looked highly polyclonal with Gaussian CDR3 lengths.

Antigens of these TCRs are unknown. RNA was extracted from the cells and then reverse transcribed. Multiplex PCR used pooled V-gene forward primers and a constant-region reverse primer to amplify CDR3s. TCRdb reanalysed the multiplex PCR reads with CATT. The sample holds about 58,000 delta-chain clones, about 15% seen once. Input material: Vdelta1+ gamma-delta thymocytes from the thymus. Subset specified: FACS-sorted CD3+ TCRalphabeta- TCRVdelta1+ TCRVdelta2- thymocytes. These TCRs come from a girl under three years old who had congenital heart surgery.

The chain joins TRDV1 to TRDJ1, with TRDD3 matching over 7 bases. The CDR3 covers 22 residues. V lost 0 bases, J lost 7 bases, and 29 bases stayed unmatched. The germline V gene encodes CDR1 TSWWSYY and CDR2 QGS. CDR3 sequence reads: CALGELTSNPSRTGDSHGKLIF. The CDR3 DNA reads as TGTGCTCTTGGGGAACTTACAAGTAATCCTTCACGTACTGGGGATTCCCACGGTAAACTCATCTTT.

The J gene is TRDJ1, the V gene TRDV1, with 9 bases lining up with TRDD3. CDR3 length: 18 amino acids. Looked up from germline, CDR1 is TSWWSYY and CDR2 is QGS. V lost 0 bases, J lost 9 bases, and 17 bases stayed unmatched. In DNA, the CDR3 is TGTGCTCTTGGGGAACTAGGATTCCAGAATCCTGGGGGATTGGAACTCATCTTT. Its translation is CALGELGFQNPGGLELIF.

This clone has just a few counts. The chain links TRDV1 to TRDJ1; 8 positions agree with TRDD2. Germline V lookup: CDR1 TSWWSYY, CDR2 QGS. This CDR3 spans 23 amino acids. The V segment lost 2 bases and the J segment 0 bases; nucleotides outside the gene matches: 26. The CDR3 DNA follows: TGTGCTCTTGGGGAAAGATTGGAGCTTCCTACAGGGTACGCTTACTGCAACACCGATAAACTCATCTTT. Its translation: CALGERLELPTGYAYCNTDKLIF.